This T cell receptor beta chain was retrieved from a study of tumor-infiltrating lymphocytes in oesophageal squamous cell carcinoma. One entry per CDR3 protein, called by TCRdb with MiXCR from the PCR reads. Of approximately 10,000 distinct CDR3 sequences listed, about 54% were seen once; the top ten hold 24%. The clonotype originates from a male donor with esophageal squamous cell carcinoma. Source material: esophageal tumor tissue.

This chain's CDR3 is CASSLTYGTGFPTEQYF. The CDR3 DNA reads TGTGCCAGCAGTCTTACCTACGGGACAGGGTTTCCTACCGAGCAGTACTTC. The V gene is TRBV12-3 or TRBV12-4, the J gene TRBJ2-5, with 9 bases matching TRBD1. Matching the DNA end better, TRBJ2-7 makes the J call doubtful. There are 17 residues in the CDR3.